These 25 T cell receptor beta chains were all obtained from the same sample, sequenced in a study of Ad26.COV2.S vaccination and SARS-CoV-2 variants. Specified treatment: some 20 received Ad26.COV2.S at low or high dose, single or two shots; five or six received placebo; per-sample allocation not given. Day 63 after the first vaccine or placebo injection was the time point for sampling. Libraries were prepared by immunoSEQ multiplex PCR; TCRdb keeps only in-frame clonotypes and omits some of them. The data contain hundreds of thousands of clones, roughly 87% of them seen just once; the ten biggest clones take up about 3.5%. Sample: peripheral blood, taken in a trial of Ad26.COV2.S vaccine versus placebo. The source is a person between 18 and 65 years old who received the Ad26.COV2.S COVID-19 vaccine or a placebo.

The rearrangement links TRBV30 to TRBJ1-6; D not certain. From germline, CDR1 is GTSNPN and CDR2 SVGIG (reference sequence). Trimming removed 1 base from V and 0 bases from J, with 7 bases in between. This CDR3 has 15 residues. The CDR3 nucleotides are TGTGCCTGGAGTGGGGCCGGCTCCTATAATTCACCCCTCCACTTT. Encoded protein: CAWSGAGSYNSPLHF.

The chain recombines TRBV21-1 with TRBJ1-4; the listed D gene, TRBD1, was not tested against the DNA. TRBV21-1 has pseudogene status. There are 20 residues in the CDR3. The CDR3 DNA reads TGTGCCAGCAGCAAAATCCCCGGACAGGGGGCGCGACCAGTTACTGGAAAACTGTTTTTT. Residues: CASSKIPGQGARPVTGKLFF.

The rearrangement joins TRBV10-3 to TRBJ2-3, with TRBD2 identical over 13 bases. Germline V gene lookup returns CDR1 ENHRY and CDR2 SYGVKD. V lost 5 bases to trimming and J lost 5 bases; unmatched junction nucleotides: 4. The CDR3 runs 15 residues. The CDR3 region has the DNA TGTGCCATCAGTACTAGCGGGGGGGCGAGAGATACGCAGTATTTT. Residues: CAISTSGGARDTQYF.

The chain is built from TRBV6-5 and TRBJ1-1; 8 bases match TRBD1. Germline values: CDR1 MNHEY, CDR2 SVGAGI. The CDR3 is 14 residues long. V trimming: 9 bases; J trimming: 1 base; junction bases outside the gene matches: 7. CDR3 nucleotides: TGTGCCAGTCGGGCAGGGGGCCCGAACACTGAAGCTTTCTTT. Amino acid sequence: CASRAGGPNTEAFF.

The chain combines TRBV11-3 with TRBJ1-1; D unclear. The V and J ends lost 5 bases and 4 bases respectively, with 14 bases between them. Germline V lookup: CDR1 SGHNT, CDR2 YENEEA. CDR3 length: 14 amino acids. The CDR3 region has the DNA TGTGCCAGCAGCCTGAGGTCGGGGATCACTGAAGCTTTCTTT. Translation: CASSLRSGITEAFF.

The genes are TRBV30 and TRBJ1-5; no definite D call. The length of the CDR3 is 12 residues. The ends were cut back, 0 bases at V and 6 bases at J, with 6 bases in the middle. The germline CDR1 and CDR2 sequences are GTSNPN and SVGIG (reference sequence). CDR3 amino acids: CAWSVFGQPQHF. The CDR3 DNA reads TGTGCCTGGAGTGTATTCGGTCAGCCCCAGCATTTT.

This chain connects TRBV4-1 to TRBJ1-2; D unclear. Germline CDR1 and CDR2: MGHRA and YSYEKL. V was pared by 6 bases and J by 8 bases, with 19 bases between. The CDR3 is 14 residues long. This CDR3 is CASRSGRSGGGYTF. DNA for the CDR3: TGCGCCAGCAGATCCGGCCGTAGCGGAGGGGGCTACACCTTC.

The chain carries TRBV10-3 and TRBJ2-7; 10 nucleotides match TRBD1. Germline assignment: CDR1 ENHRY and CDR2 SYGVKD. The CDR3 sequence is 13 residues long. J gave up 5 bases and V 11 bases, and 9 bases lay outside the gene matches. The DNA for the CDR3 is TGTGCCGTATCCGGGACAGGGGCCGACGAGCAGTACTTC. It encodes CAVSGTGADEQYF.

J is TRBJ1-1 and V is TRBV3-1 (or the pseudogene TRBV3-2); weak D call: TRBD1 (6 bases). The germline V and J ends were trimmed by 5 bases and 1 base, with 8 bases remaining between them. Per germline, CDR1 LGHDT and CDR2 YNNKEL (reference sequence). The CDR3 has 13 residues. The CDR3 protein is CASSLTGNTEAFF. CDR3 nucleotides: TGTGCCAGCAGCTTGACAGGGAACACTGAAGCTTTCTTT.

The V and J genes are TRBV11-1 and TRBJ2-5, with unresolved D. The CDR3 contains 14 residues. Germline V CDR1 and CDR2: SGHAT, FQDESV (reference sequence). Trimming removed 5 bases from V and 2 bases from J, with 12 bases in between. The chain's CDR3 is CASSPQKLQETQYF. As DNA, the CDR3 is TGTGCCAGCAGCCCCCAAAAATTACAAGAGACCCAGTACTTC.

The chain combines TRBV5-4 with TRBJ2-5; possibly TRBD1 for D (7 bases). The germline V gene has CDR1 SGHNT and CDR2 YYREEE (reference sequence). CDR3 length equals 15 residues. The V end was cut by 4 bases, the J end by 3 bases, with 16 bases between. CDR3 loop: CASSKIGGGEETQYF. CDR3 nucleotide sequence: TGTGCCAGCAGCAAAATAGGAGGGGGCGAAGAGACCCAGTACTTC.

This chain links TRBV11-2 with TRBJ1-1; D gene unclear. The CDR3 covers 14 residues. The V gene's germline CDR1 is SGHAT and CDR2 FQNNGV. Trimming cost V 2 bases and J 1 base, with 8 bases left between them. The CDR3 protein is CASSLTATNTEAFF. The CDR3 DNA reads TGTGCCAGCAGCTTAACAGCCACGAACACTGAAGCTTTCTTT.

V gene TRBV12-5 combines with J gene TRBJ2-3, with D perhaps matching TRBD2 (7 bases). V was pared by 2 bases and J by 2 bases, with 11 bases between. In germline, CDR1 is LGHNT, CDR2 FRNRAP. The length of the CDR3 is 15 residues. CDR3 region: CASGLRGDNTDTQYF. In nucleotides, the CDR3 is TGTGCTAGTGGTTTGCGGGGGGACAACACAGATACGCAGTATTTT.

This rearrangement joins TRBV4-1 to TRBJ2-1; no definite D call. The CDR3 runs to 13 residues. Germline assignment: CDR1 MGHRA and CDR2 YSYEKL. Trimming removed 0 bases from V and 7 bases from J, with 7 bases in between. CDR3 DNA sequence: TGCGCCAGCAGCCAAGATCTAGGTAATGAGCAGTTCTTC. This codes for CASSQDLGNEQFF.

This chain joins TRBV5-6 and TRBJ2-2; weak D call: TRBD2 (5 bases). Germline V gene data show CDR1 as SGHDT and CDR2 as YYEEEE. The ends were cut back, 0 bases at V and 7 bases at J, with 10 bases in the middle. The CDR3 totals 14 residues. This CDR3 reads CASSLGSGGGELFF. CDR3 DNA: TGTGCCAGCAGCTTGGGGAGCGGAGGCGGGGAGCTGTTTTTT. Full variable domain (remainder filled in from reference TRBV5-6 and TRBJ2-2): DAGVTQSPTHLIKTRGQQVTLRCSPKSGHDTVSWYQQALGQGPQFIFQYYEEEERQRGNFPDRFSGHQFPNYSSELNVNALLLGDSALYLCASSLGSGGGELFFGEGSRLTVL.

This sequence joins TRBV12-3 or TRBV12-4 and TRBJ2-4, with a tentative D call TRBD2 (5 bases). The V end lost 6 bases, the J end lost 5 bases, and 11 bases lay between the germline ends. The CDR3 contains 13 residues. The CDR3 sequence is CASSRTEENIQYF. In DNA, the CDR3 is TGTGCCAGCAGCCGGACTGAGGAAAACATTCAGTACTTC.

The CDR3 DNA is TGTGCCTGGACTAGCGGGGGGCCTATATTGTACTTC. This gives the protein CAWTSGGPILYF. The chain carries TRBV30 and TRBJ2-5; 11 bases are a match to TRBD2. V was clipped by 4 bases and J by 13 bases; unmatched bases: 8. The CDR3 length is 12 residues. CDR1 GTSNPN and CDR2 SVGIG come from the germline V gene (reference sequence).

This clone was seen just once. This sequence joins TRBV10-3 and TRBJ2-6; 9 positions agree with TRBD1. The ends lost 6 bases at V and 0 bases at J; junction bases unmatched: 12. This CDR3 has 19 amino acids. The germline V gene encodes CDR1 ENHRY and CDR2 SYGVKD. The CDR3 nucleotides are TGTGCCATCAGCAAATCCGGGACAGGGCGTCTCTCTGGGGCCAACGTCCTGACTTTC. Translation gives CAISKSGTGRLSGANVLTF.

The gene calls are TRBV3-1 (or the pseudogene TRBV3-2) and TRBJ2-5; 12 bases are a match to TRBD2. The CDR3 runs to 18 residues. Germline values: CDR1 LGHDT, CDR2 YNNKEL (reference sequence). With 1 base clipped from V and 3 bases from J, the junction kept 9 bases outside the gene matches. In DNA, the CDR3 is TGTGCCAGCAGCCAAGCCCCGGGGCCTAGCGGGGGGGAAGAGACCCAGTACTTC. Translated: CASSQAPGPSGGEETQYF.

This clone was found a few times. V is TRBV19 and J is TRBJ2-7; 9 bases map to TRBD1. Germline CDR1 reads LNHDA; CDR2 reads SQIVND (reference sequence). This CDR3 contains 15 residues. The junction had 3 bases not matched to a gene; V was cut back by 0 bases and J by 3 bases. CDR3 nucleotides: TGTGCCAGTAGTATAGAAGGACAGGGGATCTACGAGCAGTACTTC. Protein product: CASSIEGQGIYEQYF.

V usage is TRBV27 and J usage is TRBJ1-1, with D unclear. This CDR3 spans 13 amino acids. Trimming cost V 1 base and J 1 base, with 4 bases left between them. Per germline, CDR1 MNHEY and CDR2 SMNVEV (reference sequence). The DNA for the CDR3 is TGTGCCAGCAGTTTATGGCAGAACACTGAAGCTTTCTTT. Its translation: CASSLWQNTEAFF.

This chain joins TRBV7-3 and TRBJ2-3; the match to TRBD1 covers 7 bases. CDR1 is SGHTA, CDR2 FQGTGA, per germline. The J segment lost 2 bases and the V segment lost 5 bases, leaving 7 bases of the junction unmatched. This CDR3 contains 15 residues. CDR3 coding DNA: TGTGCCAGCAGCCCAAGGGGACAGTTCACAGATACGCAGTATTTT. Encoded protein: CASSPRGQFTDTQYF.

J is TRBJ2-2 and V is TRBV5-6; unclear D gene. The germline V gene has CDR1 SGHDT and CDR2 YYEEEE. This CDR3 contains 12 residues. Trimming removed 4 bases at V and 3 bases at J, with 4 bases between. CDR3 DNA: TGTGCCAGCAGCCGGGACACCGGGGAGCTGTTTTTT. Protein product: CASSRDTGELFF.

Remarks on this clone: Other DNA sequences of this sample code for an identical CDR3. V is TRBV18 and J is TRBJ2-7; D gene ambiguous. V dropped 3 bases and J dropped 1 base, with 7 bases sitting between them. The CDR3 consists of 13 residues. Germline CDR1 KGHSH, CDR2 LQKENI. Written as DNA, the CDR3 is TGTGCCAGCTCACCGTCTGGATCCTACGAGCAGTACTTC. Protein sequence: CASSPSGSYEQYF.

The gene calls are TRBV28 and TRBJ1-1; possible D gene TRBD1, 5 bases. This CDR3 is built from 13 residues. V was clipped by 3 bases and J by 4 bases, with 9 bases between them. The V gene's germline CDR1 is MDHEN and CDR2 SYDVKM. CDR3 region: CASSFRVRTEAFF. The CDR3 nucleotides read TGTGCCAGCAGTTTCAGGGTTCGCACTGAAGCTTTCTTT.